What follows are 6 T cell receptor beta chains derived from one specimen sequenced in a study of T and B cells in COVID-19 patients. Multiplex PCR with BIOMED2 TRB-A/B primer pools amplified TRB rearrangements. TCRdb reprocessed the multiplex PCR reads via MiXCR and lists one record per CDR3 protein. The sample records several thousand distinct CDR3 sequences, around 30% being singletons. From blood, about 240-500 ng of genomic DNA served as TRB template. The material sequenced was blood. The receptors come from a human donor who had recovered from COVID-19.

This clonotype is medium-sized in the sample. CDR3 protein: CASSYVAQTDTQYF. CDR3 nucleotides: TGTGCCAGCAGTTACGTGGCGCAGACAGATACGCAGTATTTT. The rearrangement links TRBV6-6 to TRBJ2-3; D not certain. CDR3 length: 14 residues. Trimming stripped 2 bases from V and 3 bases from J, with 9 bases between. Germline CDR1 is MNHNY and CDR2 is SVGAGI (reference sequence).

This chain links TRBV28 with TRBJ2-7, with D unclear. V was cut by 5 bases and J by 1 base, with 12 bases left in between. This CDR3 is 14 amino acids long. Germline assignment: CDR1 MDHEN and CDR2 SYDVKM. The CDR3 DNA reads as TGTGCCAGCAGTCATCGATCAGAGTCCTACGAGCAGTACTTC. The encoded protein is CASSHRSESYEQYF.

CDR3 loop: CASTYHRGLGGVNTEAFF. In DNA, the CDR3 is TGTGCCAGCACCTACCACAGGGGGCTTGGGGGGGTGAACACTGAAGCTTTCTTT. The chain is built from TRBV12-3 or TRBV12-4 and TRBJ1-1; 9 bases are shared with TRBD1. The length of the CDR3 is 18 residues. After removal of 7 bases from V and 0 bases from J, the junction contained 15 bases not matched to a gene.

This clonotype appeared a few times. The DNA for the CDR3 is TGTGCCAGCAGCTGGACAGGGGTAGCTAACTATGGCTACACCTTC. Its protein product is CASSWTGVANYGYTF. The chain has TRBV5-6 and TRBJ1-2; TRBD1 matches at 9 bases. Per germline, CDR1 SGHDT and CDR2 YYEEEE. Losses at the gene ends were 3 bases for V and 0 bases for J; bases not matched to a gene: 3. This CDR3 spans 15 amino acids.

V and J are TRBV7-2 and TRBJ2-5; 9 bases match TRBD2. Per the germline V gene, CDR1 is SGHTA and CDR2 is FQGNSA. Losses at the gene ends were 4 bases for V and 3 bases for J; bases not matched to a gene: 3. There are 14 residues in the CDR3. For the CDR3, the DNA is TGTGCCAGCAGCTCAAGGACTAGCGAAGAGACCCAGTACTTC. It encodes CASSSRTSEETQYF.

This clonotype was picked up a small number of times. This chain links TRBV5-1 with TRBJ1-6; D gene uncertain. Germline CDR1 SGHRS, CDR2 YFSETQ. V lost 2 bases, J lost 8 bases, and 8 bases lay in between. This CDR3 is built from 13 residues. CDR3 sequence: CASSFEGDSPLHF. The DNA for the CDR3 is TGCGCCAGCAGCTTCGAGGGCGATTCACCCCTCCACTTT.